These 2 T cell receptor beta chains were sequenced from one sample in a study of blood T cell repertoires in COVID-19. Libraries were prepared by immunoSEQ multiplex PCR; TCRdb keeps only in-frame clonotypes and omits some of them. In the table there are 200,000 to 300,000 clones, more than 85% of which are singletons. Input material: peripheral blood. These receptors all come from a woman aged 55-75 years with COVID-19, enrolled during active disease.

The chain links TRBV15 to TRBJ1-2; 7 bases fit TRBD1. With V trimmed by 2 bases and J by 3 bases, 9 bases remained unmatched. The V gene's germline CDR1 is LNHNV and CDR2 YYDKDF (reference sequence). CDR3 length: 16 amino acids. CDR3 bases: TGTGCCACCAGCAGACCTGGGGTAGGGGGCGACTATGGCTACACCTTC. Its protein is CATSRPGVGGDYGYTF.

The chain carries TRBV6-1 and TRBJ2-1; unclear D gene. V lost 1 base to trimming and J lost 9 bases, with 13 bases between them. CDR1 and CDR2 from the germline V gene are MNHNS and SASEGT. This CDR3 has 14 residues. CDR3 residues: CASSEVQRMGEQFF. CDR3 coding DNA: TGTGCCAGCAGTGAAGTTCAGCGTATGGGTGAGCAGTTCTTC.